The 30 T cell receptor beta chains below were found in one sample sequenced in a study of human T cells and chemical hapten exposure. Time point reported: patch test 3, about 24 weeks after DPC sensitization. As for treatment: therapeutic diphenylcyclopropenone sensitization with weekly scalp DPC. TCRdb independently ran MiXCR on the RACE reads; one entry per CDR3 protein. Of roughly 64,000 distinct CDR3 sequences listed, more than 9.5% are singletons. Sequencing was performed on whole blood, taken in connection with sensitization to the hapten diphenylcyclopropenone (DPC). These TCRs come from a woman aged 25 to 39 with alopecia areata. Some clones in this sample may be carry-over from other donors' samples.

Only a few counts were recorded for this clonotype. V and J are TRBV28 and TRBJ1-1, with D possibly matching TRBD1 (6 bases). Trimming removed 1 base at V and 0 bases at J, with 21 bases between. The CDR3 runs to 19 residues. In germline, CDR1 is MDHEN, CDR2 SYDVKM. The CDR3 DNA reads as TGTGCCAGCAGTTTATTTACAGGGTCTAAAACCAGCATGAACACTGAAGCTTTCTTT. Amino acid sequence: CASSLFTGSKTSMNTEAFF.

This rearrangement joins TRBV19 to TRBJ2-1; D not resolved. The CDR3 length is 14 residues. Germline CDR1 LNHDA, CDR2 SQIVND (reference sequence). V gave up 6 bases and J gave up 4 bases, with 13 bases separating them. The CDR3 here is CASRRQSSYNEQFF. CDR3 nucleotides: TGTGCCAGTAGAAGGCAGAGTTCTTACAATGAGCAGTTCTTC.

The table lists this clonotype with a few counts. The chain links TRBV20-1 to TRBJ2-3; 7 bases line up with TRBD1. The J segment lost 10 bases and the V segment lost 6 bases, leaving 13 bases of the junction unmatched. The CDR3 totals 13 residues. The germline V gene has CDR1 DFQATT and CDR2 SNEGSKA (reference sequence). CDR3 sequence reads: CSALNDRVGSQYF. Written as DNA, the CDR3 is TGCAGTGCCCTGAATGACAGGGTGGGGTCGCAGTATTTT.

This clonotype occurred many times. The chain uses TRBV6-6 and TRBJ2-2, with TRBD2 as a possible D gene (6 bases). Germline V CDR1 and CDR2: MNHNY, SVGAGI (reference sequence). The CDR3 totals 17 residues. V dropped 7 bases and J dropped 5 bases, with 23 bases sitting between them. The CDR3 reads CASTRLLLGGETGELFF. In nucleotides, the CDR3 is TGTGCCAGCACACGTCTCCTTTTGGGGGGTGAGACCGGGGAGCTGTTTTTT.

This clonotype appeared a single time. This chain joins TRBV9 and TRBJ2-3, with TRBD2 as a possible D gene (6 bases). Trimming took off 0 bases at V and 8 bases at J, with 7 bases between the two ends. CDR1 SGDLS and CDR2 YYNGEE come from the germline V gene. The length of the CDR3 is 12 residues. The CDR3 region is CASSVVEGTQYF. DNA of the CDR3: TGTGCCAGCAGCGTAGTGGAGGGTACGCAGTATTTT.

This sequence joins TRBV9 and TRBJ2-3, with TRBD1 as a possible D gene (5 bases). Germline-derived CDR1 and CDR2 are SGDLS and YYNGEE. Deletions cut 3 bases from V and 5 bases from J, with 10 bases between. This CDR3 comprises 13 residues. Here the CDR3 reads CASSEQQEDTQYF. CDR3 coding DNA: TGTGCCAGCAGCGAGCAACAGGAAGATACGCAGTATTTT.

This clonotype was recorded a few times. CDR3 in DNA: TGTGCCAGTAGTATAGATGGTTCCGGGGGTACCCTCAACCACGAGCAGTACTTC. Translating gives CASSIDGSGGTLNHEQYF. The V call is TRBV19, the J call TRBJ2-7, with D perhaps TRBD2 (6 bases). Trimming took off 0 bases at V and 5 bases at J, with 23 bases between the two ends. The V gene's germline CDR1 is LNHDA and CDR2 SQIVND (reference sequence). The CDR3 covers 18 residues.

The chain employs TRBV12-3 or TRBV12-4 and TRBJ1-4, with 10 bases matching TRBD1. This CDR3 has 12 amino acids. The V segment lost 6 bases and the J segment 17 bases; nucleotides outside the gene matches: 9. CDR3 residues: CASSRTGTGAFF. The CDR3 DNA follows: TGTGCCAGCAGCCGGACCGGGACAGGGGCCTTTTTT.

This clonotype was picked up many times. The V gene is TRBV18, the J gene TRBJ2-1; D is perhaps TRBD2 (5 bases). The CDR3 runs to 13 residues. Germline assignment: CDR1 KGHSH and CDR2 LQKENI. The V end lost 4 bases, the J end lost 5 bases, and 9 bases lay between the germline ends. Written as DNA, the CDR3 is TGTGCCAGCTCACAAGAGGGCCACAATGAGCAGTTCTTC. Translating it yields CASSQEGHNEQFF.

This clonotype appeared a few times. The V call is TRBV29-1, the J call TRBJ2-1; D possibly uses TRBD1 or TRBD2 (6 bases each). V lost 5 bases to trimming and J lost 4 bases, with 12 bases between them. This CDR3 is built from 13 residues. The germline gives CDR1 SQVTM, CDR2 ANQGSEA. The CDR3 region has the DNA TGCAGCGTTCGTAGCGGACAGTACAATGAGCAGTTCTTC. Translation: CSVRSGQYNEQFF.

In this sample, this clonotype turned up many times. The gene calls are TRBV28 and TRBJ2-1; TRBD2 matches at 9 bases. V dropped 5 bases and J dropped 4; count of bases not matched to a gene: 9. Per germline, CDR1 MDHEN and CDR2 SYDVKM. The CDR3 runs 16 residues. This chain's CDR3 is CASSIPGTSRYNEQFF. The CDR3 nucleotides are TGTGCCAGCAGTATTCCCGGGACTAGCCGGTACAATGAGCAGTTCTTC.

The chain employs TRBV15 and TRBJ1-5; 8 bases fit TRBD1. With V trimmed by 2 bases and J by 14 bases, 17 bases remained unmatched. The CDR3 spans 16 residues. Germline V lookup: CDR1 LNHNV, CDR2 YYDKDF (reference sequence). CDR3 nucleotide sequence: TGTGCCACCAGCAGAAATACCCCGGGACAGGCGGAGAGGGAGCATTTT. This encodes CATSRNTPGQAEREHF.

The rearrangement uses TRBV20-1 and TRBJ2-3; D possibly corresponds to TRBD2 (6 bases). V was pared by 7 bases and J by 0 bases, with 14 bases between. The CDR3 length is 14 residues. In germline, CDR1 is DFQATT, CDR2 SNEGSKA (reference sequence). The CDR3 loop reads CSEFSGTSTDTQYF. In nucleotides, the CDR3 is TGCAGTGAGTTTTCAGGGACTAGCACAGATACGCAGTATTTT.

This chain links TRBV5-5 with TRBJ1-5; no clear D gene. The CDR3 spans 13 residues. Trimming cost V 2 bases and J 6 bases, with 9 bases left between them. The germline gives CDR1 SGHKS, CDR2 YYEKEE (reference sequence). In DNA, the CDR3 is TGTGCCAGCAGCTTATCATACAGTCAGCCCCAGCATTTT. It is translated as CASSLSYSQPQHF.

The chain couples TRBV28 to TRBJ2-1, with D maybe TRBD1 (6 bases). CDR1 and CDR2 from the germline V gene are MDHEN and SYDVKM. Trimming pared 8 bases from V and 6 bases from J, leaving 17 bases between. This CDR3 is 14 amino acids long. The CDR3 reads CASRSPGDSNEQFF. The CDR3 DNA is TGTGCCAGCCGATCCCCAGGGGATAGCAATGAGCAGTTCTTC.

This clonotype was picked up many times. This rearrangement joins TRBV20-1 to TRBJ2-1; 7 bases match TRBD1. Germline V gives CDR1 DFQATT, CDR2 SNEGSKA (reference sequence). Trimming removed 7 bases from V and 9 bases from J; junction bases left unmatched: 9. The CDR3 loop spans 12 amino acids. CDR3 bases: TGCAGTGGAGGGGGCCACGGCGGTGAGCAGTTCTTC. Protein sequence: CSGGGHGGEQFF.

The genes are TRBV18 and TRBJ1-3; 9 nucleotides agree with TRBD1. Trimming removed 3 bases from V and 4 bases from J; junction bases left unmatched: 13. CDR1 and CDR2 (germline): KGHSH, LQKENI. This CDR3 is built from 18 residues. DNA for the CDR3: TGTGCCAGCTCACCGAGAGGCACAGGGGGCACCAACGGAAACACCATATATTTT. Residues: CASSPRGTGGTNGNTIYF.

This chain joins TRBV6-5 and TRBJ2-3; 7 nucleotides line up with TRBD2. Germline CDR1 MNHEY, CDR2 SVGAGI. The V gene end was trimmed by 8 bases and the J gene end by 1 base; junction bases not matched to a gene: 6. The CDR3 length is 14 residues. The CDR3 DNA follows: TGTGCCAGCCAGAGCGGGGATCGCACAGATACGCAGTATTTT. Translating gives CASQSGDRTDTQYF.

This clonotype came up many times. The chain links TRBV27 to TRBJ1-5, with unresolved D. The V end lost 0 bases, the J end lost 4 bases, and 7 bases lay between the germline ends. This CDR3 is built from 14 residues. CDR1 and CDR2 (germline): MNHEY, SMNVEV (reference sequence). The CDR3 DNA follows: TGTGCCAGCAGTTTATCCAGGTCTAATCAGCCCCAGCATTTT. It yields the protein CASSLSRSNQPQHF.

In this sample, this clonotype turned up a few times. The chain combines TRBV28 with TRBJ1-1; 7 bases agree with TRBD1. The CDR3 covers 15 residues. CDR1 MDHEN and CDR2 SYDVKM come from the germline V gene. V trimming: 4 bases; J trimming: 0 bases; junction bases outside the gene matches: 5. The CDR3 region is CASSSPGQLNTEAFF. CDR3 coding DNA: TGTGCCAGCAGTTCACCGGGACAGCTGAACACTGAAGCTTTCTTT.

This chain uses TRBV11-1 with TRBJ2-5, with D unclear. CDR1 SGHAT and CDR2 FQDESV come from the germline V gene (reference sequence). Deletions cut 3 bases from V and 4 bases from J, with 9 bases between. The CDR3 runs to 13 residues. CDR3 DNA sequence: TGTGCCAGCAGCTTCAGGAGCATAGAGACCCAGTACTTC. Protein sequence: CASSFRSIETQYF.

This clonotype has at least ten counts. The chain is built from TRBV5-1 and TRBJ2-2; 9 bases match TRBD1. From germline, CDR1 is SGHRS and CDR2 YFSETQ. This CDR3 has 16 amino acids. V lost 6 bases to trimming and J lost 2 bases; unmatched junction nucleotides: 8. The CDR3 coding sequence is TGCGCCAGCACGCAGACAGGGGGAATTAACACCGGGGAGCTGTTTTTT. This gives the protein CASTQTGGINTGELFF.

This clonotype was detected only a few times. The chain employs TRBV5-1 and TRBJ2-1; tentatively, D is TRBD1 or TRBD2 (6 bases each). This CDR3 comprises 16 residues. The V gene's germline CDR1 is SGHRS and CDR2 YFSETQ. V lost 4 bases, J lost 2 bases, and 16 bases lay in between. DNA of the CDR3: TGCGCCAGCAGCACGGGGGCAGGTAGTACCTACAATGAGCAGTTCTTC. It specifies CASSTGAGSTYNEQFF.

The V and J genes are TRBV29-1 and TRBJ1-1, with 8 bases that match TRBD1. CDR3 length: 13 residues. Germline CDR1 reads SQVTM; CDR2 reads ANQGSEA. The V gene end was trimmed by 6 bases and the J gene end by 9 bases; junction bases not matched to a gene: 12. The CDR3 coding sequence is TGCAGCGTCGTACCGAATTCAGGGGGCCAAGCTTTCTTT. Translated: CSVVPNSGGQAFF.

The chain is built from TRBV3-1 and TRBJ2-1, with D uncertain. Trimming removed 2 bases at V and 4 bases at J, with 6 bases between. The CDR3 extends over 13 amino acids. CDR1 is LGHDT and CDR2 is YNNKEL in the germline V gene (reference sequence). CDR3 protein: CASSQTVYNEQFF. CDR3 nucleotide sequence: TGTGCCAGCAGCCAAACAGTATACAATGAGCAGTTCTTC.

The J gene is TRBJ1-2, the V gene TRBV5-5; D is perhaps TRBD1 (6 bases). The CDR3 totals 13 residues. V was shortened by 4 bases and J by 4 bases, with 11 bases between the two germline ends. The V gene's germline CDR1 is SGHKS and CDR2 YYEKEE (reference sequence). The CDR3 DNA is TGTGCCAGCAGCCAGAGGACAGTCTATGGCTACACCTTC. Protein product: CASSQRTVYGYTF.

This clonotype was counted a few times. The chain combines TRBV19 with TRBJ2-3; TRBD2 might be the D (5 bases). V shed 6 bases and J shed 7 bases, with 14 bases lying between them. Per the germline V gene, CDR1 is LNHDA and CDR2 is SQIVND (reference sequence). The CDR3 is 13 amino acids. The CDR3 reads CASREASRHTQYF. The CDR3 region has the DNA TGTGCCAGTAGGGAGGCTAGCCGGCATACGCAGTATTTT.

This clonotype came up a few times. The chain carries TRBV12-2 and TRBJ1-3. TRBV12-2 is marked as a pseudogene. The CDR3 length is 14 residues. Here the CDR3 reads CASRLGGSGNTIYF. The CDR3 DNA reads TGTGCAAGTCGCTTAGGAGGATCTGGAAACACCATATATTTT.

This clonotype was observed at least ten times. The chain is built from TRBV3-1 and TRBJ2-1; 12 bases agree with TRBD2. Trimming took 1 base from V and 4 from J; bases not matched to a gene: 8. The CDR3 extends over 18 amino acids. Germline CDR1 LGHDT, CDR2 YNNKEL (reference sequence). DNA for the CDR3: TGTGCCAGCAGCCAAGGGGTTCTAGCGGGAGGGCTTTACAATGAGCAGTTCTTC. This gives the protein CASSQGVLAGGLYNEQFF.

As for this clonotype: A read error may account for a junction end that differs from germline. The genes are TRBV3-1 and TRBJ2-5, with D possibly being TRBD2 (5 bases). The CDR3 spans 16 residues. The germline V gene encodes CDR1 LGHDT and CDR2 YNNKEL (reference sequence). In nucleotides, the CDR3 is TGTGCCAGCAGCCAAGATCTACTAGGACTGGCAGAGGCCCAGTACTTC. Its translation: CASSQDLLGLAEAQYF.